This passage covers 21 T cell receptor beta chains from one sample sequenced in a study of tissue T cells after allogeneic stem cell transplantation. Only in-frame clones appear in the TCRdb table, and some are missing; sequencing was by immunoSEQ multiplex PCR. The profile shows 15,000 to 20,000 clones, roughly three quarters of them singletons. The material sequenced was spleen. The receptors stem from a female BALB/c mouse in good health. MHC haplotype of the mouse line: H2-d.

Details on this clone: Here the gene names and germline are mouse. Read coverage stops 1 residue before the CDR3 terminus; the germline J gene supplies the remainder. Other DNA sequences in this sample translate to the same CDR3. The gene calls are TRBV13-1 and TRBJ1-6, with 7 bases that match TRBD1. TRBJ1-6 is an ORF, and what it does is uncertain. This CDR3 is built from 14 residues. With 5 bases clipped from V and 4 bases from J, the junction kept 3 bases outside the gene matches. Germline V CDR1 and CDR2: NSHNY, SYGAGN. The covered CDR3 bases are TGTGCCAGCAGCCCGGGACAGTATAATTCGCCCCTCTAC. Residues: CASSPGQYNSPLY. The full CDR3 sequence reads CASSPGQYNSPLYF.

In this sample, this clone turned up once. Germline and genes: mouse. The read falls 1 residue short of the CDR3 end, and the missing part is taken from the germline J gene. The genes are TRBV13-2 and TRBJ2-5; D perhaps matches TRBD1 (6 bases). This CDR3 is built from 14 residues. Germline CDR1 reads NNHNN; CDR2 reads SYGAGS (reference sequence). Trimming left V 0 bases short and J 6 bases short, with 11 bases between. The CDR3 protein is CASGDAGAGDTQYF. The sequenced CDR3 bases are TGTGCCAGCGGTGATGCAGGGGCGGGTGACACCCAGTAC.

As for this clone: Gene labels here are mouse ones. The missing CDR3 end, 1 residue past where the read stops, is filled in from the germline J gene. The chain links TRBV29 to TRBJ2-2; TRBD1 aligns across 7 bases. Per the germline V gene, CDR1 is MSHET and CDR2 is SYDVDS. The CDR3 extends over 12 amino acids. The ends lost 8 bases at V and 4 bases at J; junction bases unmatched: 1. This chain's CDR3 is CASDRATGQLYF. The sequenced CDR3 bases are TGTGCTAGCGACAGGGCCACCGGGCAGCTCTAC.

A remark on this clone: Mouse gene names and germline throughout. The read terminates 1 residue before the CDR3 end, so the remaining end is supplied by the germline J gene. V gene TRBV19 combines with J gene TRBJ2-1; TRBD1 matches 10 bases. The CDR3 length is 13 residues. Unmatched junction bases numbered 3, after V lost 5 bases and J lost 7 bases. Germline V gene data show CDR1 as FNHDT and CDR2 as SITEND (reference sequence). Incomplete CDR3 DNA: TGTGCCAGCAGATGGACAGGGGGGGCTGAGCAGTTC. Translated, it gives CASRWTGGAEQF. The full CDR3 protein reads CASRWTGGAEQFF.

For this clone: Mouse gene names apply. The missing CDR3 end, 1 residue past where the read stops, is filled in from the germline J gene. The gene calls are TRBV13-2 and TRBJ1-3; D is ambiguous. Germline-derived CDR1 and CDR2 are NNHNN and SYGAGS (reference sequence). This CDR3 spans 14 amino acids. V lost 4 bases, J lost 1 base, and 9 bases lay in between. The CDR3: CASGPGLSGNTLYF. The sequenced CDR3 bases are TGTGCCAGCGGTCCCGGACTGTCTGGAAATACGCTCTAT.

A remark on this clone: Germline and genes here are mouse. Coverage ceases 1 residue before the CDR3 finishes, and the germline J gene fills in the end. The chain joins TRBV4 to TRBJ2-7; D unclear. Looked up from germline, CDR1 is LGHDT and CDR2 is YNNKQL (reference sequence). The CDR3 is 11 residues long. V gave up 3 bases and J gave up 6 bases, with 6 bases separating them. The CDR3 protein is CASSYFGEQYF. The CDR3 DNA, read in part, is TGTGCCAGCAGCTATTTTGGTGAACAGTAC.

This clone was counted between two and nine times. Gene names and germline refer to mouse. The CDR3 extends 1 residue past the end of the read, so its final part is completed from the germline J gene. The J gene is TRBJ2-1, the V gene TRBV13-2, with 7 bases identical to TRBD1. This CDR3 has 14 residues. CDR1 is NNHNN, CDR2 SYGAGS, per germline (reference sequence). The V and J ends lost 2 bases and 6 bases, in that order; junction bases with no gene match: 5. The CDR3 here is CASGDRGRGAEQFF. Incomplete CDR3 DNA: TGTGCCAGCGGTGACAGGGGGAGGGGTGCTGAGCAGTTC.

As to this clone: Gene names are the mouse ones. CDR3 region: CASSATTGGSNTGQLYF. The sequenced CDR3 bases are TGTGCCAGCAGTGCCACGACAGGGGGCTCAAACACCGGGCAGCTCTAC. The chain carries TRBV13-1 and TRBJ2-2, with TRBD1 matching over 10 bases. The CDR3 is cut off 1 residue early in the read; its end comes from the germline J gene. The CDR3 is 17 amino acids. Germline CDR1 and CDR2: NSHNY and SYGAGN. With 3 bases clipped from V and 0 bases from J, the junction kept 5 bases outside the gene matches.

This clone was seen more than once but under ten times. Gene names and germline match the mouse. The DNA ends 1 residue before the CDR3 does, and the rest of the CDR3 is filled in from the germline J gene. The chain carries TRBV13-1 and TRBJ2-7, with unresolved D. V lost 0 bases and J 0 bases, leaving 7 bases between the germline ends. Germline values: CDR1 NSHNY, CDR2 SYGAGN. The CDR3 length is 14 residues. This CDR3 is CASSDAGISYEQYF. CDR3 bases read: TGTGCCAGCAGTGATGCAGGCATCTCCTATGAACAGTAC.

Comment on this clone: Mouse germline and gene names are used. The DNA ends 1 residue before the CDR3 does, and the rest of the CDR3 is filled in from the germline J gene. V usage is TRBV19 and J usage is TRBJ2-4; 8 bases are a match to TRBD2. The CDR3 covers 15 residues. Germline loops: CDR1 FNHDT, CDR2 SITEND (reference sequence). The V and J ends lost 3 bases and 2 bases, in that order; junction bases with no gene match: 5. The sequenced CDR3 bases are TGTGCCAGCAGTACCCAGACTGGGGTTCAAAACACCTTGTAC. It codes for CASSTQTGVQNTLY. The CDR3 as a whole reads CASSTQTGVQNTLYF.

Points on this clone: Each gene name is a mouse one. Sequencing ends 1 residue short of the CDR3 end; the germline J gene provides the rest. The rearrangement uses TRBV4 and TRBJ2-3, with D perhaps TRBD1 (6 bases). Germline V CDR1 and CDR2: LGHDT, YNNKQL (reference sequence). Between the trimmed V and J ends, which lost 5 bases and 0 bases, there was a span of 12 bases. The CDR3 runs 15 residues. The sequenced part of the CDR3 DNA is TGTGCCAGCAGCCCCTACAGGGCTAGTGCAGAAACGCTGTAT. It specifies CASSPYRASAETLY. The entire CDR3 is CASSPYRASAETLYF. The full variable domain, with the rest looked up from reference TRBV4 and TRBJ2-3, is ETAVFQTPNYHVTQVGNEVSFNCKQTLGHDTMYWYKQDSKKLLKIMFSYNNKQLIVNETVPRRFSPQSSDKAHLNLRIKSVEPEDSAVYLCASSPYRASAETLYFGSGTRLTVL.

Details on this clone: Any gene name here is a mouse gene name. The read terminates 1 residue ahead of where the CDR3 ends, so the germline J gene completes it. This chain links TRBV13-3 with TRBJ1-4; TRBD1 might be the D (5 bases). The CDR3 runs to 13 residues. The germline V and J ends were trimmed by 3 bases and 4 bases, with 7 bases remaining between them. Germline V gene sequence: CDR1 NNHDY, CDR2 SYVADS. The CDR3 region is CASSGTHNERLFF. CDR3 bases read: TGTGCCAGCAGTGGGACACACAACGAAAGATTATTT.

Note on this clone: The genes are named according to mouse. The read ends 1 residue shy of where the CDR3 ends; the end is completed using the germline J gene. The chain links TRBV29 to TRBJ1-5; D not resolved. Per the germline V gene, CDR1 is MSHET and CDR2 is SYDVDS. This CDR3 has 15 residues. Trimming shortened V by 7 bases and J by 1 base, and 14 bases separated the two germline ends. The CDR3 DNA, read in part, is TGTGCTAGCACCCCCCCCGGGGAGAACAACCAGGCTCCGCTT. This encodes CASTPPGENNQAPL. The complete CDR3 protein is CASTPPGENNQAPLF.

For this clone: Mouse names are used for the genes. The missing CDR3 end, 1 residue past where the read stops, is filled in from the germline J gene. V usage is TRBV13-2 and J usage is TRBJ2-5; D is unclear. The CDR3 spans 13 residues. Trimming stripped 1 base from V and 2 bases from J, with 5 bases between. Per the germline V gene, CDR1 is NNHNN and CDR2 is SYGAGS (reference sequence). CDR3 protein: CASGDMSQDTQYF. Incomplete CDR3 DNA: TGTGCCAGCGGTGATATGAGCCAAGACACCCAGTAC.

This clone appeared a few times. Here the gene names and germline are mouse. CDR3 loop: CASSELEETLYF. The CDR3 DNA, read in part, is TGTGCCAGCAGTGAATTGGAGGAAACGCTGTAT. This rearrangement joins TRBV13-1 to TRBJ2-3; D is ambiguous. The read falls 1 residue short of the CDR3 end, and the missing part is taken from the germline J gene. This CDR3 spans 12 amino acids. V gave up 2 bases and J gave up 6 bases, with 7 bases separating them. Germline V gives CDR1 NSHNY, CDR2 SYGAGN.

For this clone: Here the gene names and germline are mouse. CDR3 DNA, as far as it was read: TGTGCCAGCAGCCCCAGGGGAGGTCAAAACACCTTGTAC. It translates to CASSPRGGQNTLY. Given in full, the CDR3 is CASSPRGGQNTLYF. The genes are TRBV2 and TRBJ2-4; weak D call: TRBD1 (6 bases). Read coverage stops 1 residue before the CDR3 terminus; the germline J gene supplies the remainder. This CDR3 comprises 14 residues. V lost 4 bases to trimming and J lost 1 base, with 9 bases between them. Germline values: CDR1 LGHNA, CDR2 YSYQKL.

This clone was observed a few times. The listed genes are named as in mouse. The read ends 1 residue before the CDR3 terminus; that terminus is restored from the germline J gene. The rearrangement joins TRBV29 to TRBJ2-7; no firm D call. V was trimmed by 2 bases and J by 3 bases, leaving 5 bases between them. CDR3 length: 12 amino acids. Germline V lookup: CDR1 MSHET, CDR2 SYDVDS. The chain's CDR3 is CASSLPLYEQYF. CDR3 DNA, as far as it was read: TGTGCTAGCAGTTTACCCCTCTATGAACAGTAC. The full variable domain, with the rest looked up from reference TRBV29 and TRBJ2-7, is DMKVTQMPRYLIKRMGENVLLECGQDMSHETMYWYRQDPGLGLQLIYISYDVDSNSEGDIPKGYRVSRKKREHFSLILDSAKTNQTSVYFCASSLPLYEQYFGPGTRLTVL.

Turning to this clone: Here the gene names and germline are mouse. The CDR3 reads CASSSREYNNQAPLF. CDR3 DNA, as far as it was read: TGTGCCAGCAGCTCCCGGGAATATAACAACCAGGCTCCGCTT. This chain joins TRBV4 and TRBJ1-5; no firm D call. The read halts 1 residue ahead of the CDR3 end, with the missing end drawn from the germline J gene. The CDR3 runs to 15 residues. V lost 4 bases and J 0 bases, leaving 10 bases between the germline ends. Germline CDR1 reads LGHDT; CDR2 reads YNNKQL (reference sequence).

As to this clone: These gene names are mouse names. The read terminates 1 residue before the CDR3 end, so the remaining end is supplied by the germline J gene. This chain connects TRBV13-1 to TRBJ2-7; the match to TRBD1 covers 7 bases. The trim removed 3 bases at V and 0 bases at J, leaving 3 bases unmatched. Germline V gene sequence: CDR1 NSHNY, CDR2 SYGAGN. This CDR3 region has 14 residues. The DNA read from the CDR3 is TGTGCCAGCAGTGGCCGGGACAGCTCCTATGAACAGTAC. Protein sequence: CASSGRDSSYEQY. The full CDR3 is CASSGRDSSYEQYF.

Worth noting for this clone: Gene names are mouse gene names. Read data end 1 residue before the CDR3 end; the end is taken from the germline J gene. The chain joins TRBV13-2 to TRBJ1-1; D may be TRBD1 (6 bases). V was trimmed by 5 bases and J by 4 bases, leaving 12 bases between them. In germline, CDR1 is NNHNN, CDR2 SYGAGS (reference sequence). CDR3 length: 13 residues. Here the CDR3 reads CASGEQGGTEVFF. The sequenced part of the CDR3 DNA is TGTGCCAGCGGGGAACAGGGTGGCACAGAAGTCTTC.

Details on this clone: Gene names are mouse gene names. The sequence runs out 1 residue before the end of the CDR3; the remainder is reconstructed from the germline J gene. V gene TRBV14 combines with J gene TRBJ2-7; TRBD2 agrees at 10 bases. Germline-derived CDR1 and CDR2 are SGHDT and FRDEAV. J was trimmed by 6 bases and V by 4 bases; bases with no gene match: 1. There are 12 residues in the CDR3. CDR3 amino acids: CASSRTGGEQYF. The part of the CDR3 DNA that was read is TGTGCCAGCAGTCGGACTGGGGGTGAACAGTAC.